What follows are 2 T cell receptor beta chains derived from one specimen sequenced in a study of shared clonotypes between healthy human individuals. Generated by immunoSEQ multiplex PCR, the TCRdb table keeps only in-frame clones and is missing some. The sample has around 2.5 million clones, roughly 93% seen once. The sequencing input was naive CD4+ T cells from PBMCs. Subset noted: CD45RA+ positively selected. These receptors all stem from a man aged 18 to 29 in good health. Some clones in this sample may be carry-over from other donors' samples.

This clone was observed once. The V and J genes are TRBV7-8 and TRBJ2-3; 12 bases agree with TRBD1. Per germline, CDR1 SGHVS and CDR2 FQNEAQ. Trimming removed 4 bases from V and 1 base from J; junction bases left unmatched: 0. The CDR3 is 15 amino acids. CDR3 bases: TGTGCCAGCAGCTGGGACAGGGGGCGCACAGATACGCAGTATTTT. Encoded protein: CASSWDRGRTDTQYF.

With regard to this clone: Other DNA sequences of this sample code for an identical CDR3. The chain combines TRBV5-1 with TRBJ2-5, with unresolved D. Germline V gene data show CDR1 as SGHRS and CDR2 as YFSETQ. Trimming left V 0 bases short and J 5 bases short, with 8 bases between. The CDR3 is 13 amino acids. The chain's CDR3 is CASSLGWAETQYF. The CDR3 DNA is TGCGCCAGCAGCTTGGGGTGGGCCGAGACCCAGTACTTC.